The 25 T cell receptor beta chains below come from one sample, sequenced in a study of T cells in localized non-small cell lung cancer. Libraries were prepared by immunoSEQ multiplex PCR; TCRdb keeps only in-frame clonotypes and omits some of them. The sample records 65,000 to 90,000 clones, around 81% being singletons. Sequenced here: PBMCs, sampled before any cancer treatment. All receptors come from a man aged 35 to 70 with stage II squamous cell lung carcinoma.

The rearrangement links TRBV7-2 to TRBJ2-2, with a possible D match to TRBD2 (7 bases). This CDR3 region has 20 residues. Germline CDR1 is SGHTA and CDR2 is FQGNSA. Between the trimmed V and J ends, which lost 0 bases and 0 bases, there was a span of 20 bases. The CDR3 reads CASSLAPGEWLAANTGELFF. The CDR3 DNA reads TGTGCCAGCAGCTTAGCCCCAGGGGAATGGCTAGCGGCGAACACCGGGGAGCTGTTTTTT.

The V and J genes are TRBV7-9 and TRBJ2-1; D uncertain. The ends were cut back, 2 bases at V and 8 bases at J, with 7 bases in the middle. The CDR3 runs 12 residues. Germline V CDR1 and CDR2: SEHNR, FQNEAQ (reference sequence). The CDR3 protein is CASSLILYEQFF. CDR3 in DNA: TGTGCCAGCAGCTTAATTCTCTATGAGCAGTTCTTC.

The chain links TRBV25-1 to TRBJ2-1, with D perhaps TRBD2 (5 bases). This CDR3 contains 14 residues. Germline CDR1 MGHDK, CDR2 SYGVNS. Trimming removed 8 bases at V and 2 bases at J, with 13 bases between. The CDR3 nucleotides read TGTGCCAGCCAAGGTAGCGTAGCCTACAATGAGCAGTTCTTC. Protein sequence: CASQGSVAYNEQFF.

This clone was seen a handful of times. The chain couples TRBV6-5 to TRBJ1-1; the D is unclear. The CDR3 has 15 residues. Germline CDR1 MNHEY, CDR2 SVGAGI. Deletions cut 0 bases from V and 0 bases from J, with 8 bases between. The CDR3 DNA reads TGTGCCAGCAGTTACTCAGCAGGCGTGAACACTGAAGCTTTCTTT. Protein sequence: CASSYSAGVNTEAFF.

J is TRBJ2-1 and V is TRBV27; 12 nucleotides agree with TRBD2. Germline-derived CDR1 and CDR2 are MNHEY and SMNVEV (reference sequence). V was pared by 3 bases and J by 7 bases, with 10 bases of the junction left unmatched. The CDR3 consists of 17 residues. Here the CDR3 DNA reads TGTGCCAGCAGTTTGTTCGGACTAGCGGGGCTTTTGAATGAGCAGTTCTTC. It encodes CASSLFGLAGLLNEQFF.

V usage is TRBV7-8 and J usage is TRBJ2-3; D is possibly TRBD2 (6 bases). Germline CDR1 is SGHVS and CDR2 is FQNEAQ. CDR3 length: 14 residues. Trimming left V 0 bases short and J 2 bases short, with 6 bases between. The CDR3 sequence: CASSLADYTDTQYF. The DNA for the CDR3 is TGTGCCAGCAGCTTAGCGGACTACACAGATACGCAGTATTTT.

The CDR3 DNA follows: TGTGCCAGCAGAGATCGACAGGGGGCCTATGGCTACACCTTC. Protein sequence: CASRDRQGAYGYTF. The chain combines TRBV28 with TRBJ1-2; the match to TRBD1 covers 10 bases. The CDR3 sequence is 14 residues long. Germline V CDR1 and CDR2: MDHEN, SYDVKM. The J segment lost 4 bases and the V segment lost 6 bases, leaving 5 bases of the junction unmatched.

This clone was recorded many times. The identical CDR3 is also encoded by other nucleotide sequences in the sample. This chain joins TRBV7-6 and TRBJ1-1; no firm D call. CDR1 is SGHVS and CDR2 is FNYEAQ in the germline V gene. The ends were cut back, 1 base at V and 1 base at J, with 7 bases in the middle. The CDR3 is 14 amino acids. CDR3 residues: CASSLGGGNTEAFF. CDR3 nucleotide sequence: TGTGCCAGCAGCTTAGGGGGTGGGAACACTGAAGCTTTCTTT. The variable domain in full, with the rest retrieved from reference TRBV7-6 and TRBJ1-1, is GAGVSQSPRYKVTKRGQDVALRCDPISGHVSLYWYRQALGQGPEFLTYFNYEAQQDKSGLPNDRFSAERPEGSISTLTIQRTEQRDSAMYRCASSLGGGNTEAFFGQGTRLTVV.

This chain uses TRBV19 with TRBJ2-7; D may match TRBD1 or TRBD2 (5 bases each). This CDR3 comprises 14 residues. V lost 6 bases, J lost 5 bases, and 17 bases lay in between. Germline V gene data show CDR1 as LNHDA and CDR2 as SQIVND (reference sequence). The CDR3 loop is CASSRGAVQDEQYF. CDR3 in DNA: TGTGCCAGTAGCAGAGGGGCAGTCCAGGACGAGCAGTACTTC.

The V gene is TRBV27, the J gene TRBJ2-7, with 8 bases aligning to TRBD1. There are 14 residues in the CDR3. J lost 3 bases, V lost 5 bases, and 6 bases had no gene match. Germline V CDR1 and CDR2: MNHEY, SMNVEV (reference sequence). As DNA, the CDR3 is TGTGCCAGCAGTAAGTGGACAGGGAGCTACGAGCAGTACTTC. It specifies CASSKWTGSYEQYF.

V is TRBV7-9 and J is TRBJ2-7; tentatively, D is TRBD1 or TRBD2 (5 bases each). V lost 0 bases and J 5 bases, leaving 14 bases between the germline ends. There are 15 residues in the CDR3. Germline-derived CDR1 and CDR2 are SEHNR and FQNEAQ (reference sequence). Written as DNA, the CDR3 is TGTGCCAGCAGCTTAGCTGAGACCTGGGGGAACGAGCAGTACTTC. Encoded protein: CASSLAETWGNEQYF.

The rearrangement links TRBV7-2 to TRBJ2-1; D might be TRBD2 (5 bases). Trimming removed 4 bases from V and 3 bases from J, with 13 bases in between. The CDR3 is made up of 15 amino acids. Germline V gives CDR1 SGHTA, CDR2 FQGNSA. Here the CDR3 DNA reads TGTGCCAGCAGCTCCGGAGTTGGGAGCTACAATGAGCAGTTCTTC. It specifies CASSSGVGSYNEQFF.

This sequence joins TRBV6-5 and TRBJ2-1; D is unresolved. V lost 10 bases, J lost 0 bases, and 10 bases lay in between. The germline V gene has CDR1 MNHEY and CDR2 SVGAGI. This CDR3 is built from 13 residues. The DNA for the CDR3 is TGTGCCACACACCGGAGCTCCTACAATGAGCAGTTCTTC. This translates into CATHRSSYNEQFF.

This clone was recorded a few times. This chain joins TRBV18 and TRBJ2-7; 11 nucleotides match TRBD1. This CDR3 is built from 15 residues. The V segment lost 3 bases and the J segment 6 bases; nucleotides outside the gene matches: 7. Per the germline V gene, CDR1 is KGHSH and CDR2 is LQKENI. CDR3 region: CASSPGTGGKGEQYF. The CDR3 nucleotides are TGTGCCAGCTCACCCGGGACAGGGGGGAAGGGCGAGCAGTACTTC.

The rearrangement uses TRBV9 and TRBJ2-5; 7 bases fit TRBD1. The CDR3 contains 14 residues. The germline CDR1 and CDR2 sequences are SGDLS and YYNGEE. V was clipped by 2 bases and J by 13 bases; unmatched bases: 14. Here the CDR3 reads CASSVRTGDDIRYF. The CDR3 DNA is TGTGCCAGCAGCGTCAGGACAGGTGATGATATACGGTACTTC. Full variable domain (outside the CDR3, taken from reference TRBV9 and TRBJ2-5): DSGVTQTPKHLITATGQRVTLRCSPRSGDLSVYWYQQSLDQGLQFLIQYYNGEERAKGNILERFSAQQFPDLHSELNLSSLELGDSALYFCASSVRTGDDIRYFGPGTRLLVL.

The V gene is TRBV15, the J gene TRBJ2-2; no definite D call. The V gene lost 0 bases and the J gene lost 5 bases, with 1 base spanning the gap. The CDR3 sequence is 12 residues long. Germline CDR1 reads LNHNV; CDR2 reads YYDKDF (reference sequence). The CDR3: CATSRETGELFF. Here the CDR3 DNA reads TGTGCCACCAGCAGAGAGACCGGGGAGCTGTTTTTT.

This sequence joins TRBV19 and TRBJ1-2; D is perhaps TRBD1 (5 bases). V was clipped by 4 bases and J by 4 bases, with 13 bases between them. The CDR3 runs to 14 residues. CDR1 is LNHDA and CDR2 is SQIVND in the germline V gene (reference sequence). Here the CDR3 reads CASSTPGHTYGYTF. Written as DNA, the CDR3 is TGTGCCAGTAGTACCCCCGGACATACCTATGGCTACACCTTC.

The rearrangement joins TRBV6-1 to TRBJ1-5; D remains ambiguous. There are 13 residues in the CDR3. V lost 5 bases, J lost 7 bases, and 12 bases lay in between. Per germline, CDR1 MNHNS and CDR2 SASEGT. Here the CDR3 reads CASSPVPRQPQHF. The CDR3 DNA follows: TGTGCCAGCAGTCCGGTCCCCCGGCAGCCCCAGCATTTT.

This clone was detected once. The chain uses TRBV30 and TRBJ2-1; tentatively, D is TRBD1 (7 bases). Trimming left V 3 bases short and J 7 bases short, with 16 bases between. The germline gives CDR1 GTSNPN, CDR2 SVGIG (reference sequence). The CDR3 spans 14 residues. As DNA, the CDR3 is TGTGCCTGGAGCGCCAGGGGGGAGAGGAATGAGCAGTTCTTC. This codes for CAWSARGERNEQFF.

CDR3: CASSPLAGGGFWYGYTF. In DNA, the CDR3 is TGTGCCAGCAGCCCCCTCGCTGGGGGGGGCTTTTGGTATGGCTACACCTTC. This sequence joins TRBV4-2 and TRBJ1-2, with D perhaps matching TRBD1 (6 bases). The CDR3 covers 17 residues. CDR1 is LGHNA, CDR2 YNFKEQ, per germline. V lost 4 bases to trimming and J lost 5 bases, with 23 bases between them.

The chain joins TRBV4-3 to TRBJ2-7; D perhaps matches TRBD1 (6 bases). Trimming took off 1 base at V and 0 bases at J, with 10 bases between the two ends. CDR3 length: 15 amino acids. CDR1 LGHNA and CDR2 YSLEER come from the germline V gene. The chain's CDR3 is CASSQGQGPSYEQYF. The CDR3 DNA reads as TGCGCCAGCAGCCAAGGGCAGGGGCCCTCCTACGAGCAGTACTTC.

The chain carries TRBV6-6 and TRBJ2-1; D is perhaps TRBD2 (6 bases). Germline V gene sequence: CDR1 MNHNY, CDR2 SVGAGI (reference sequence). V was cut by 7 bases and J by 8 bases, with 15 bases left in between. The length of the CDR3 is 13 residues. DNA for the CDR3: TGTGCCAGCACCCTCGGGGGAAGGGATGAGCAGTTCTTC. Translated: CASTLGGRDEQFF.

The J gene is TRBJ2-7, the V gene TRBV6-6; D gene ambiguous. With 6 bases removed from V and 5 bases from J, the gap between germline ends came to 14 bases. CDR1 and CDR2 from the germline V gene are MNHNY and SVGAGI (reference sequence). There are 13 residues in the CDR3. Written as DNA, the CDR3 is TGTGCCAGCAGCTCGGTGGGGATCGACGAGCAGTACTTC. Amino acid sequence: CASSSVGIDEQYF.

The chain couples TRBV7-2 to TRBJ1-1; possible D gene TRBD1, 6 bases. The germline V and J ends were trimmed by 6 bases and 0 bases, with 11 bases remaining between them. Germline assignment: CDR1 SGHTA and CDR2 FQGNSA. This CDR3 contains 14 residues. CDR3 residues: CASRLDSLNTEAFF. CDR3 nucleotide sequence: TGTGCCAGCAGGTTGGACAGCTTGAACACTGAAGCTTTCTTT.

This chain uses TRBV19 with TRBJ1-2, with D uncertain. Deletions cut 4 bases from V and 6 bases from J, with 15 bases between. The germline V gene has CDR1 LNHDA and CDR2 SQIVND (reference sequence). The CDR3 has 14 amino acids. The CDR3, as DNA: TGTGCCAGTAGTAGCCAGGTGCCGTCCAATGGCTACACCTTC. Protein sequence: CASSSQVPSNGYTF.